The clone carrying this T cell receptor (beta chain) occurred once. There are 16 residues in the CDR3. Germline CDR1 is SGHRS and CDR2 is YFSETQ. V lost 1 base to trimming and J lost 4 bases; unmatched junction nucleotides: 1. The repertoire was sequenced with immunoSEQ multiplex PCR; TCRdb's copy has only in-frame clones and lacks some. Of some 50,000 clones in the sample, approximately 88% were seen once. The data derive from a study of T cells in localized non-small cell lung cancer. The sequenced sample was peripheral blood mononuclear cells, obtained before any cancer treatment. The sequence derives from a man between 40 and 75 years old with stage III lung adenocarcinoma. The chain joins TRBV5-1 to TRBJ2-2; 13 bases agree with TRBD2. CDR3 sequence: CASSLTSGRATGELFF. CDR3 nucleotides: TGCGCCAGCAGCTTGACTAGCGGGAGGGCCACCGGGGAGCTGTTTTTT. Together with reference TRBV5-1 and TRBJ2-2, the CDR3 gives the full variable domain: KAGVTQTPRYLIKTRGQQVTLSCSPISGHRSVSWYQQTPGQGLQFLFEYFSETQRNKGNFPGRFSGRQFSNSRSEMNVSTLELGDSALYLCASSLTSGRATGELFFGEGSRLTVL.